Below are 19 T cell receptor beta chains sequenced from a single sample in a study of T cells in Graves' hyperthyroidism and ophthalmopathy. RNA transcripts yielded amplified TCR beta CDR3 regions. Primed by the HTBI set, a first-round RT-PCR was run on the TCR CDR3. Using its own MiXCR run on the multiplex PCR reads, TCRdb lists one record per CDR3 protein. The sample holds around 480,000 distinct CDR3 sequences, approximately 15% seen once. Sequencing used blood. These receptors were obtained from a woman between 18 and 29 years old with Graves' hyperthyroidism.

The chain carries TRBV6-1 and TRBJ1-1; 8 bases align to TRBD1. V lost 2 bases to trimming and J lost 1 base; unmatched junction nucleotides: 3. CDR1 is MNHNS, CDR2 SASEGT, per germline. This CDR3 has 15 amino acids. The DNA of the CDR3 is TGTGCCAGCAGTGAACTGACAGGGGCGAACACTGAAGCTTTCTTT. Translated, it gives CASSELTGANTEAFF.

This clonotype was seen a handful of times. The V and J genes are TRBV20-1 and TRBJ2-1; 9 nucleotides match TRBD2. Trimming removed 5 bases from V and 4 bases from J; junction bases left unmatched: 6. Germline loops: CDR1 DFQATT, CDR2 SNEGSKA (reference sequence). The length of the CDR3 is 14 residues. CDR3 sequence: CSASGLAVYNEQFF. DNA for the CDR3: TGCAGTGCTTCGGGACTAGCAGTGTACAATGAGCAGTTCTTC.

In regard to this clonotype: Since a much larger clone is just one base distant, this may be a read error. V usage is TRBV28 and J usage is TRBJ2-1; TRBD1 might be the D (6 bases). Germline V gene data show CDR1 as MDHEN and CDR2 as SYDVKM. This CDR3 is built from 15 residues. V was trimmed by 4 bases and J by 0 bases, leaving 10 bases between them. The CDR3 sequence is CASSSQDSSYNEQFF. CDR3 DNA sequence: TGTGCCAGCAGTTCCCAGGACAGCTCCTACAATGAGCAGTTCTTC.

This chain joins TRBV5-5 and TRBJ2-7; perhaps TRBD2 as D (6 bases). Germline loops: CDR1 SGHKS, CDR2 YYEKEE (reference sequence). The CDR3 sequence is 13 residues long. Trimming took off 7 bases at V and 6 bases at J, with 17 bases between the two ends. DNA of the CDR3: TGTGCCAGCTCGGGAGAGTGGGTAGGCGAGCAGTACGTC. This encodes CASSGEWVGEQYV.

This clonotype appeared a few times. This CDR3 is CALMIPTRDRADTQYF. The DNA for the CDR3 is TGTGCCCTAATGATTCCGACAAGGGATCGTGCAGATACGCAGTATTTT. The chain uses TRBV15 and TRBJ2-3; D uncertain. The CDR3 sequence is 16 residues long. Germline lookup yields CDR1 LNHNV and CDR2 YYDKDF (reference sequence). V was trimmed by 11 bases and J by 4 bases, leaving 25 bases between them.

This clonotype was recorded at least ten times. The gene calls are TRBV19 and TRBJ2-1; a possible D gene is TRBD1 (5 bases). V gave up 7 bases and J gave up 3 bases, with 16 bases separating them. The CDR3 covers 15 residues. The V gene's germline CDR1 is LNHDA and CDR2 SQIVND (reference sequence). The CDR3 spells CASTLSRGSYNEQFF. The CDR3 nucleotides are TGTGCCAGTACCCTTTCTAGGGGCAGCTACAATGAGCAGTTCTTC.

This clonotype has a count of ten or more. The chain employs TRBV2 and TRBJ1-2, with a possible D match to TRBD1 (5 bases). The CDR3 runs 11 residues. Per germline, CDR1 SNHLY and CDR2 FYNNEI. V lost 7 bases and J 5 bases, leaving 8 bases between the germline ends. CDR3 residues: CASTWGYGYTF. DNA for the CDR3: TGTGCCAGCACTTGGGGGTATGGCTACACCTTC.

In this sample, this clonotype turned up many times. The rearrangement uses TRBV12-3 or TRBV12-4 and TRBJ2-7, with TRBD1 identical over 12 bases. CDR3 length equals 16 residues. The J segment lost 4 bases and the V segment lost 5 bases, leaving 9 bases of the junction unmatched. Here the CDR3 reads CASSNTGQGAGYEQYF. The DNA for the CDR3 is TGTGCCAGCAGTAACACGGGACAGGGGGCTGGTTACGAGCAGTACTTC.

This clonotype was detected only a few times. The V call is TRBV20-1, the J call TRBJ2-2, with 10 bases aligning to TRBD2. There are 15 residues in the CDR3. Germline V CDR1 and CDR2: DFQATT, SNEGSKA (reference sequence). V trimming: 3 bases; J trimming: 5 bases; junction bases outside the gene matches: 6. CDR3 protein: CSASGPSGRTGELFF. CDR3 in DNA: TGCAGTGCTAGTGGTCCTAGCGGGAGAACCGGGGAGCTGTTTTTT.

This clonotype was counted at least ten times. The genes are TRBV29-1 and TRBJ2-7, with no clear D. The CDR3 runs to 12 residues. Germline V gene lookup returns CDR1 SQVTM and CDR2 ANQGSEA. Between the trimmed V and J ends, which lost 4 bases and 3 bases, there was a span of 10 bases. This chain's CDR3 is CSVAESFYEQYV. The CDR3 DNA is TGCAGCGTTGCGGAGAGCTTCTACGAGCAGTACGTC.

This clonotype was seen repeatedly, ten times or more. This chain connects TRBV6-1 to TRBJ1-2, with D possibly matching TRBD1 (5 bases). This CDR3 contains 15 residues. CDR1 is MNHNS and CDR2 is SASEGT in the germline V gene. Trimming took 5 bases from V and 7 from J, leaving 20 bases between them. The CDR3 DNA is TGTGCCAGCAGTTACGAGGGGCCGCAGAGGACTGGCTACACCTTC. Amino acid sequence: CASSYEGPQRTGYTF.

There are many counts of this clonotype. The rearrangement links TRBV3-1 to TRBJ2-5, with a tentative D call TRBD2 (5 bases). The CDR3 loop spans 15 amino acids. CDR1 and CDR2 (germline): LGHDT, YNNKEL (reference sequence). Trimming removed 1 base at V and 5 bases at J, with 14 bases between. This CDR3 reads CASSQGLASGETQYF. In DNA, the CDR3 is TGTGCCAGCAGCCAAGGGCTAGCTTCGGGTGAGACCCAGTACTTC.

The chain employs TRBV5-1 and TRBJ2-1; 14 bases map to TRBD2. The germline V gene encodes CDR1 SGHRS and CDR2 YFSETQ. The CDR3 is 14 amino acids. The V segment lost 4 bases and the J segment 8 bases; nucleotides outside the gene matches: 2. The CDR3 is CASSKTSGRDEQFF. The CDR3 DNA follows: TGCGCCAGCAGCAAGACTAGCGGGAGGGATGAGCAGTTCTTC.

This clonotype was observed at least ten times. The genes are TRBV30 and TRBJ2-4; unclear D gene. The CDR3 is 18 amino acids. CDR1 is GTSNPN, CDR2 SVGIG, per germline (reference sequence). The V and J ends lost 2 bases and 1 base respectively, with 21 bases between them. The CDR3 loop is CAWSRPLREHLAKNIQYF. The CDR3 DNA is TGTGCCTGGAGTAGGCCCCTTAGAGAACACCTGGCCAAAAACATTCAGTACTTC.

The chain joins TRBV19 to TRBJ1-4; D unresolved. The germline CDR1 and CDR2 sequences are LNHDA and SQIVND (reference sequence). This CDR3 is 16 amino acids long. Trimming cost V 5 bases and J 7 bases, with 20 bases left between them. The CDR3 sequence: CASSLNGRSELEKLFF. The CDR3 DNA follows: TGTGCCAGTAGTCTAAACGGACGGTCTGAGCTTGAAAAACTGTTTTTT.

This clonotype was recorded many times. The chain is built from TRBV20-1 and TRBJ1-5; D unclear. CDR1 and CDR2 from the germline V gene are DFQATT and SNEGSKA (reference sequence). V lost 5 bases to trimming and J lost 3 bases, with 14 bases between them. This CDR3 is 14 amino acids long. CDR3: CSALGLGDNQPQHF. CDR3 bases: TGCAGTGCTCTTGGCCTTGGGGACAATCAGCCCCAGCATTTT.

This clonotype has a count of ten or more. This chain uses TRBV3-1 with TRBJ1-1, with D hard to call. The germline CDR1 and CDR2 sequences are LGHDT and YNNKEL (reference sequence). Deletions cut 4 bases from V and 10 bases from J, with 16 bases between. This CDR3 comprises 13 residues. CDR3 sequence: CASSPIQQLGAFF. CDR3 DNA: TGTGCCAGCAGCCCGATCCAGCAACTGGGAGCTTTCTTT.

Ten or more counts support this clonotype. The chain uses TRBV12-3 or TRBV12-4 and TRBJ2-3; no firm D call. CDR3 length: 15 amino acids. V dropped 0 bases and J dropped 0 bases, with 7 bases sitting between them. In DNA, the CDR3 is TGTGCCAGCAGTTTAGCAGGGCCTAGCACAGATACGCAGTATTTT. Translating it yields CASSLAGPSTDTQYF.

J is TRBJ2-7 and V is TRBV7-3; the D gene is possibly TRBD2 (5 bases). The germline V gene has CDR1 SGHTA and CDR2 FQGTGA. The CDR3 is made up of 13 amino acids. V gave up 5 bases and J gave up 6 bases, with 14 bases separating them. CDR3 amino acids: CASSINSGSEQYV. The CDR3 DNA follows: TGTGCCAGCAGCATCAACTCGGGGTCCGAGCAGTACGTC.